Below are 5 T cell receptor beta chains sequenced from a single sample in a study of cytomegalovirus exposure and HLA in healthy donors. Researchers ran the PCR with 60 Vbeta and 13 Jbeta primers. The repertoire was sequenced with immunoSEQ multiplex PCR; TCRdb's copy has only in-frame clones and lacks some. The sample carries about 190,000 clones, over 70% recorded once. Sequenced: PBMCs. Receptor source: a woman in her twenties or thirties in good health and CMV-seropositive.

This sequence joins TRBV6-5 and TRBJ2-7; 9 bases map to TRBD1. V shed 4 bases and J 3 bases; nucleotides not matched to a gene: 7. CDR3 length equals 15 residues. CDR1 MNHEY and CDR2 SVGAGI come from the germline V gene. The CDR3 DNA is TGTGCCAGCAGTTCCGTCGGGACAGGGAACTACGAGCAGTACTTC. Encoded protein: CASSSVGTGNYEQYF.

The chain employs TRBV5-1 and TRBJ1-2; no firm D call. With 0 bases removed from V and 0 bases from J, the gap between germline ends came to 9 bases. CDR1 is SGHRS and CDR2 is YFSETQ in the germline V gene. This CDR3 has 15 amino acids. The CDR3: CASSLAGSSNYGYTF. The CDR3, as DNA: TGCGCCAGCAGCTTGGCTGGCAGTTCTAACTATGGCTACACCTTC.

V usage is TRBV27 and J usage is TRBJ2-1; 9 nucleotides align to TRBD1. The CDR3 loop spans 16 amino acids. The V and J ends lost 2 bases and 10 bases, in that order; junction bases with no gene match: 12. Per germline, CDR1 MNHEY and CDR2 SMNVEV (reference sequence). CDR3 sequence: CASSLVLGQGRGEQFF. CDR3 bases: TGTGCCAGCAGTTTAGTTCTGGGACAGGGTCGTGGGGAGCAGTTCTTC.

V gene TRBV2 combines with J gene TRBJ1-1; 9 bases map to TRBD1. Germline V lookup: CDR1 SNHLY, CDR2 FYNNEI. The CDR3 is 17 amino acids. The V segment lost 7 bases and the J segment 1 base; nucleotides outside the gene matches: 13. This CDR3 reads CASTPSGQGEPNTEAFF. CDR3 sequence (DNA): TGTGCCAGCACTCCTTCGGGACAGGGAGAACCGAACACTGAAGCTTTCTTT.

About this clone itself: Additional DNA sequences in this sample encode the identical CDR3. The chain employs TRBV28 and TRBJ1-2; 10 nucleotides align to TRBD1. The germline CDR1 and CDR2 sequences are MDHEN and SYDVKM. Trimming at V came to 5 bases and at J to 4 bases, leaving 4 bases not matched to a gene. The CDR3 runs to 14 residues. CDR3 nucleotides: TGTGCCAGCAGTCCGACAGGGGGCGGCTATGGCTACACCTTC. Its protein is CASSPTGGGYGYTF.